The clone carrying this T cell receptor (beta chain) was counted at least ten times. Its antigen is still unknown. CDR3 length equals 17 residues. Germline CDR1 and CDR2: SGHNT and YYREEE (reference sequence). V gave up 2 bases and J gave up 2 bases, with 16 bases separating them. The data derive from a study of T-cell memory formation after mild COVID-19. Whole-study results and caveats: That cross-reactive memory joined was suggested by some responding clones appearing in pre-infection memory.

Each CDR3 protein gets one entry after TCRdb re-called the 5' RACE reads with MiXCR. The data show 350,000 to 500,000 distinct CDR3 sequences, roughly a quarter seen once. The V gene is TRBV5-4, the J gene TRBJ2-2; D is unresolved. The receptor's source is an adult woman who had mild COVID-19 (a few samples of this study predate the infection). Cell type and time point are not known. Specimen: PBMCs or a T cell subset sorted from them (not recorded which). The CDR3 coding sequence is TGTGCCAGCAGCTTTAAGGCCGGCAAGGGAAACACCGGGGAGCTGTTTTTT. Its translation: CASSFKAGKGNTGELFF.